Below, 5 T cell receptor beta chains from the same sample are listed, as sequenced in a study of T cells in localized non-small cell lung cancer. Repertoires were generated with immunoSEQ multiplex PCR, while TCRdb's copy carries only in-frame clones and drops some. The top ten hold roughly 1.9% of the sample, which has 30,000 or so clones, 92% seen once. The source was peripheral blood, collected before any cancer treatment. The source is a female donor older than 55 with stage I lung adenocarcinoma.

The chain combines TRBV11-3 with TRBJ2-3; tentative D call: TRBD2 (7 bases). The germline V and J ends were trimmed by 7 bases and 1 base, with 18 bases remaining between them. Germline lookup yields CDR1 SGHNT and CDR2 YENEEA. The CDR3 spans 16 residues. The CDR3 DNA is TGTGCCAGCACCGAGGGGGGGACCGTAGGCACAGATACGCAGTATTTT. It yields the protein CASTEGGTVGTDTQYF. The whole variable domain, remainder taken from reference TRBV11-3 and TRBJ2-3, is EAGVVQSPRYKIIEKKQPVAFWCNPISGHNTLYWYLQNLGQGPELLIRYENEEAVDDSQLPKDRFSAERLKGVDSTLKIQPAELGDSAVYLCASTEGGTVGTDTQYFGPGTRLTVL.

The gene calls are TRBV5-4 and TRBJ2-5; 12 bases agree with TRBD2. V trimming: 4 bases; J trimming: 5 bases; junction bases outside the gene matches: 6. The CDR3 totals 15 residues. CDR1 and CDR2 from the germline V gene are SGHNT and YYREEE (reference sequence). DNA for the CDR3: TGTGCCAGCAGCCTAGCGGGGGGGCGATTGGAGACCCAGTACTTC. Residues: CASSLAGGRLETQYF.

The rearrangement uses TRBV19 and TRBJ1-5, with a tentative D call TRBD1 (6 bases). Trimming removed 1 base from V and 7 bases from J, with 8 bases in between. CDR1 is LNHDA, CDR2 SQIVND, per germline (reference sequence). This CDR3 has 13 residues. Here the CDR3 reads CASSIGQGQPQHF. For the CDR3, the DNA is TGTGCCAGTAGTATAGGGCAGGGGCAGCCCCAGCATTTT.

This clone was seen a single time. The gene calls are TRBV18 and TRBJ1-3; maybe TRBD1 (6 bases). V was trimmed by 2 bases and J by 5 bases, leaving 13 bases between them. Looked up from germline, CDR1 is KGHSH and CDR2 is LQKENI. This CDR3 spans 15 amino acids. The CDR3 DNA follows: TGTGCCAGCTCACCAAACCTACAGGGTCGAAACACCATATATTTT. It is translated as CASSPNLQGRNTIYF.

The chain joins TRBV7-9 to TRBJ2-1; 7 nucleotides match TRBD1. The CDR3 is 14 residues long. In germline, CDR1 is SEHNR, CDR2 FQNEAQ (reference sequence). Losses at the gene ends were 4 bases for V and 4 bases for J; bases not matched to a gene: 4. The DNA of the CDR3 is TGTGCCAGCAGCTCCGACAGGGTTTACAATGAGCAGTTCTTC. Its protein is CASSSDRVYNEQFF.